This TCR beta chain was retrieved from a study of CXCR3-negative and CXCR3-positive naive CD8 T cells. Study observations and caveats: CXCR3-positive naive cells had TRB CDR3s that were more hydrophobic than CXCR3-negative naive cells had. Naive subsets did not differ in surface CD5, and TRB CDR3 properties served to infer TCR strength.

Germline CDR1 and CDR2: MNHNY and SVGAGI (reference sequence). CDR3 length: 14 amino acids. The libraries of TRB cDNA were constructed through 5' RACE using UMI labels. One entry per CDR3 protein, without DNA, is what TCRdb gives after re-calling the 5' RACE reads. The sample data list under 150,000 distinct CDR3 sequences. A note on this clonotype: Its specificity is unknown.

The authors gated naive CD8+ T cells as CD45RO-CCR7+CD27+CD95-. Material: naive CXCR3+ CD8+ T cells from blood. The subset here: CD45RO-CCR7+CD27+CD95- naive CD8+ T cells expressing CXCR3 (TNR3+). This TCR was recovered from a human donor in good health. Some clones in this sample may be carry-over from other donors' samples. The chain links TRBV6-6 to TRBJ2-3; TCRdb reports TRBD2, a call that lacks DNA to check it against. The CDR3 region is CASSYQRGEDTQYF.